What follows is one TCR beta chain and its context. This clone was recorded only once. The antigen this receptor binds is unknown. Per-nucleotide qualities are absent, and no much larger clonotype sits a single base away. From its cysteine to its phenylalanine, the CDR3 spans 15 amino acids. Only CDR3 DNA is held: 45 bases, read in frame from base 1. The germline V gene encodes CDR1 SGDLS and CDR2 YYNGEE. At the junction V is shortened by 3 bases and J by 4 bases; bases outside the gene matches: 9. The cohort comprised 670 or so healthy bone marrow donors. At the time of sampling, every cohort member was nominally healthy, though immune exposures that went unrecorded were likely present. The donor tested CMV seronegative and was one of the 352 seronegative cohort members. Each donor provided a peripheral blood sample, and peripheral blood mononuclear cells were used for TCR beta sequencing. Genomic DNA extraction from the blood cell samples was performed with the Qiagen DNeasy Blood Extraction Kit.

This entry belongs to a study of cytomegalovirus exposure and HLA in healthy donors (dated by TCRdb to the late 2010s). For the wider study: An earlier analysis of roughly 630 of the donors reported about 250 Gb of sequence data and 100 million to 140 million unique TCR beta sequences from about 179 million T cells. HLA typing covered class I and class II loci at four-digit resolution. A later analysis re-examined previously published TCR beta repertoires from over 500 donors and added high-resolution HLA genotyping to investigate patterns of TCR occurrence. Genome-wide SNP genotypes for about three fifths of the 666 donors were used in a later genetic analysis, which treated that subset as a discovery cohort. Besides the first cohort of more than 650 subjects, a separate validation cohort made up of 95 to 150 different subjects was used. Rather than drawing on any new phenotypic data, the later analysis identified candidate immune exposures from TCR beta sequences and the way those sequences occurred across donors. All discovery cohort repertoires had been generated on a single sequencing platform. The study was designed to test whether signatures of past pathogen exposure could be identified by cataloging public T cell receptors. The study combined high-throughput TCR immunosequencing, statistical association of individual TCRs with disease status, and machine learning to predict cytomegalovirus infection status. On average, about 240,000 unique TCR beta nucleotide sequences were sequenced per donor among some 430 genotyped donors of the cohort, with 15% to 20% of those sequences being non-productive. Typing coverage differed by locus: A, B, C, DRB1 and DQB1 were typed in about 620-640 donors, DQA1 in about 500, DPA1 in nearly 610, and DPB1 in 400 to 490. An early release covering over 500 HLA-typed donors comprised about 290 gigabases of sequencing data and around 80 million unique TCR sequences. Alongside the repertoire data, information on donor age, sex, ethnicity and CMV serostatus was compiled. To decide whether each TCR beta V gene segment behaved as functional or pseudogenic, an earlier analysis of some 580 of the donors relied on high-throughput TCR beta sequencing. Five DR-DQ haplotypes were handled as single units for association and clustering, since linkage in the cohort was strong. The genetic ancestry cluster associated with self-reported Caucasian donors included around 76% of the 300 to 450 genotyped donors. The study used immunosequencing to profile the T cell repertoires of hundreds of subjects and linked those repertoires to cytomegalovirus serostatus. Broader findings and caveats from the paper: A later analysis found that TCR association rates varied across HLA loci, with DRB1 alleles showing the most associated TCRs and HLA-C alleles the fewest. Correlated functional status among segregating V segments might reflect linkage disequilibrium, but an unknown experimental factor could not be ruled out. A later analysis associated 15,000 to 20,000 TCR beta sequences with specific HLA alleles at a false discovery rate of 0.05. Cytomegalovirus status was reported to be diagnosed by the classifier with high specificity and sensitivity in both the original and validation cohorts. A later analysis found that HLA-associated TCR beta chains were more clonally expanded and had lower generation probabilities than equally common non-associated chains. It was suggested by the authors that the approach could potentially be generalized to other disease states and immunological phenotypes. The only immune exposure information available for the cohort was CMV serostatus. HLA typing was unavailable for some donors at each locus, so association tests used only the typed subset. In this cohort, only TCR beta chains were sequenced, and detectable features were limited by the absence of alpha or paired-chain data. V-gene and J-gene trimming of TCR beta chains was associated with a missense DCLRE1C variant in a later genetic analysis, and the association was replicated in an independent cohort. Most TCR sequences were observed very rarely across donors, whereas some public TCRs were present in many individuals. A few of the identified cytomegalovirus-associated TCR beta chains were confirmed in vitro to be specific for cytomegalovirus antigens. Sequencing depth was assumed to be roughly uniform across donors in the presence/absence analyses, though that assumption may not hold. Because counts were too low, seventeen rarely observed V segments, including chromosome 9 orphons, were left out of the earlier analysis of 587 of the donors. When HLA alleles, especially DR and DQ, strongly co-occurred, TCR associations were difficult to assign to individual alleles. According to a later analysis, most CMV-associated TCR beta chains appeared to be HLA-restricted, and the HLA associations seemed to be driven largely by CMV exposure. Some IMGT-functional V segments, including TRBV6-2 and TRBV6-3, could not be distinguished by the 87-base-pair reads and were therefore excluded. A total of fewer than 200 TCR beta chains were listed by the study as associated with cytomegalovirus. According to a later analysis, parvovirus B19, influenza, CMV and Epstein-Barr virus appeared linked to several top co-occurrence clusters. In an earlier analysis of 450 to 750 of the donors, most TCR beta V segments appeared in productive rearrangements about 90% or about 30% of the time, broadly matching IMGT annotations. A cluster of highly shared sequence variants was judged likely to be a technical artifact of the sequencing pipeline. In a later genetic analysis, fewer N-insertions in productive TCRs were reported among donors in an Asian-associated ancestry cluster than the approximately 630-donor mean. A further reported finding was that TCR beta sequences accurately predicted the HLA-A and HLA-B alleles for most subjects in the first cohort.

The library was produced with the immunoSEQ multiplex PCR assay. A mixture of 60 forward primers for TCR Vbeta segments and 13 reverse primers for TCR Jbeta segments was used in the multiplex PCR. The CDR3 region of rearranged TCR beta genes was amplified from genomic DNA by a multiplex PCR assay. The amplified TCR beta libraries were sequenced on the Illumina HiSeq System as 87-base-pair reads. The authors' analysis ran thus. A later analysis tallied 75 million to 95 million unique TCR beta chains across the 660 or so repertoires, and 10 million to 11 million of those chains were shared by two or more donors. Raw reads were error-corrected and collapsed into unique sequences with a nearest-neighbor algorithm that merged closely related sequences to remove PCR and sequencing errors. Alignment of CDR3 sequences to IMGT reference sequences was used to assign V, D and J gene segments. For a sequence to be retained, a match of at least six nucleotides was required to both a V gene segment and a J gene segment. Rearrangements were classified as productive when the CDR3 lacked stop codons and remained in frame with V and J, and all other rearrangements were classified as non-productive. CDR3 was defined by IMGT convention, running from the second conserved V-encoded cysteine to the conserved J-encoded phenylalanine. In an earlier analysis of around 640 of the donors, sequences lacking an unambiguous match to a single V gene segment were excluded. In an earlier analysis of several hundred of the donors, V segments were called functional above 56.7% productive rearrangements and were called segregating when the between-donor standard deviation exceeded 5%. A statistical classification framework was built for diagnosing cytomegalovirus status from the catalog of TCR beta chain sequences. In a later analysis, V and J genes were assigned by comparing TCR nucleotide sequences against IMGT/GENE-DB human TR gene sequences. The TCRdist pipeline was used in a later analysis to assign CDR3 sequences and most-parsimonious VDJ recombination scenarios. In a later analysis, each TCR beta chain was defined by its CDR3 amino acid sequence together with its V-gene family, and reads without a unique V-gene family were excluded. A later analysis removed roughly 590 highly shared, low-generation-probability nucleotide sequences to deal with suspected cross-contamination and a sequencing artifact. In a later analysis, a clonal expansion index was calculated for each public chain from normalized within-repertoire ranks of inferred template counts. In a later analysis, generation probabilities were computed using a VDJ recombination model fitted to out-of-frame rearrangements, and the results were checked against IGoR. In a later analysis, hypergeometric tests were used to score TCR-TCR, TCR-HLA and TCR-CMV co-occurrence, with a repertoire-size bias correction applied to TCR pairs. A later analysis estimated false discovery rates by permuting HLA or CMV assignments 20 times. A later analysis grouped co-occurring TCRs with DBSCAN, adding TCRdist sequence similarity when clustering within HLA-allele-positive subsets. For co-occurrence clustering, repertoires with fewer than 30,000 or more than 120,000 public chains were excluded, along with 5 or 6 repertoires with anomalous nucleotide sharing. Imported from immuneACCESS, the table was reduced by TCRdb to in-frame sequences with V and J called. These copies leave out some clones; in studies compared against another copy, an unresolved V gene accounts for under half, and the cause of the remainder is not known. That table furnishes V, J and clone size, whereas the DNA furnished D and trimming. The sample includes about 130,000 clones, with around three quarters observed a single time. The ten largest clonotypes hold 3% to 3.5% of the sample.

The origin of this receptor is a woman aged 45-60 years in good health and CMV-seronegative. The chain was built from TRBV9 and TRBJ2-5, with 7 middle bases fitting TRBD2. Sequencing input: PBMCs. The DNA sequence is given as TGTGCCAGCAGCGATGGGGGAGGGCCGGGAGAGACCCAGTACTTC. Translated, this is CASSDGGGPGETQYF.